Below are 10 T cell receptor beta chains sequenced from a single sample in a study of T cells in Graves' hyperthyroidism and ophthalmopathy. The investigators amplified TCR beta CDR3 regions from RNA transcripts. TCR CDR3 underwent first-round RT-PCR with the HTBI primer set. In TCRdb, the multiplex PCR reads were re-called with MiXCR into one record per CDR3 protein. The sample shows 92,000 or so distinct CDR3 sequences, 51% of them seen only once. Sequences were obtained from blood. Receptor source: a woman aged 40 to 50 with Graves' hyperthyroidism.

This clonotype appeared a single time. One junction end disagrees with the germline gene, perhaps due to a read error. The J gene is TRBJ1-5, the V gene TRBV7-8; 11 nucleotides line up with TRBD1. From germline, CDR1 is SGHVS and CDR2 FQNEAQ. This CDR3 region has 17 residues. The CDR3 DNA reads TGCGCCAGCAGCTTGGAGCCTTCCGGGACAGGGGGTCAGCCCCAGCATTTT. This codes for CASSLEPSGTGGQPQHF.

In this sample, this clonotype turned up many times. The CDR3 bases are TGTGCCAGCAGCAAGGGACAGGGGGCCGGGAGCACTGAAGCTTTCTTT. Translated: CASSKGQGAGSTEAFF. The V gene is TRBV6-6, the J gene TRBJ1-1, with 12 positions matching TRBD1. The germline V gene encodes CDR1 MNHNY and CDR2 SVGAGI (reference sequence). J gave up 4 bases and V 6 bases, and 9 bases lay outside the gene matches. CDR3 length: 16 residues.

The CDR3 bases are TGTGCCAGCAGCCAAGAAGCCCAAAAAAACGAGCAGTACTTC. It yields the protein CASSQEAQKNEQYF. This rearrangement joins TRBV7-2 to TRBJ2-7; D gene ambiguous. Trimming cost V 5 bases and J 5 bases, with 16 bases left between them. Germline CDR1 and CDR2: SGHTA and FQGNSA. The CDR3 covers 14 residues. The whole variable domain, filled in from reference TRBV7-2 and TRBJ2-7, reads GAGVSQSPSNKVTEKGKDVELRCDPISGHTALYWYRQSLGQGLEFLIYFQGNSAPDKSGLPSDRFSAERTGGSVSTLTIQRTQQEDSAVYLCASSQEAQKNEQYFGPGTRLTVT.

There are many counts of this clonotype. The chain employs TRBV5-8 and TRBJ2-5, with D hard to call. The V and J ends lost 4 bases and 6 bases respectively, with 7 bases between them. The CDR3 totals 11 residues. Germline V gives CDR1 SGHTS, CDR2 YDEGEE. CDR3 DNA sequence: TGTGCCAGCAGCCCAAGGAAGACCCAGTACTTC. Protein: CASSPRKTQYF.

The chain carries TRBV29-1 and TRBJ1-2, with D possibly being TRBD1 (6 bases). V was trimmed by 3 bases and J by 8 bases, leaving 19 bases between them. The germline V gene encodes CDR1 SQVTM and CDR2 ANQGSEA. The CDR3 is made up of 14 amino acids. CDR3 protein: CSVEAGPGALGYTF. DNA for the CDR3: TGCAGCGTTGAGGCGGGGCCGGGGGCTTTAGGCTACACCTTC. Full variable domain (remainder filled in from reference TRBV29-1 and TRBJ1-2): SAVISQKPSRDICQRGTSLTIQCQVDSQVTMMFWYRQQPGQSLTLIATANQGSEATYESGFVIDKFPISRPNLTFSTLTVSNMSPEDSSIYLCSVEAGPGALGYTFGSGTRLTVV.

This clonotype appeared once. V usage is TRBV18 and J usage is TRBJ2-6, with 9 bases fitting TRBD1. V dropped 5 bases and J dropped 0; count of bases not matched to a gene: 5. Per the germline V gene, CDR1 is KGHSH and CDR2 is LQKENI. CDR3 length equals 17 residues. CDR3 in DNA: TGTGCCAGCTCATCGGACAGGGGACGCTCTGGGGCCAACGTCCTGACTTTC. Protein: CASSSDRGRSGANVLTF. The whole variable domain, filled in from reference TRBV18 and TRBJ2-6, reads NAGVMQNPRHLVRRRGQEARLRCSPMKGHSHVYWYRQLPEEGLKFMVYLQKENIIDESGMPKERFSAEFPKEGPSILRIQQVVRGDSAAYFCASSSDRGRSGANVLTFGAGSRLTVL.

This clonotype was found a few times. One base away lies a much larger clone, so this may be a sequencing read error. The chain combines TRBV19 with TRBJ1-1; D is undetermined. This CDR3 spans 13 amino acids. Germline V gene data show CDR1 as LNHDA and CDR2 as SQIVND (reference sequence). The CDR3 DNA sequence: TGTGCCAGTACCTCTAGGGCGCGGGGAGAAGCTTCCTTT. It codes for CASTSRARGEASF.

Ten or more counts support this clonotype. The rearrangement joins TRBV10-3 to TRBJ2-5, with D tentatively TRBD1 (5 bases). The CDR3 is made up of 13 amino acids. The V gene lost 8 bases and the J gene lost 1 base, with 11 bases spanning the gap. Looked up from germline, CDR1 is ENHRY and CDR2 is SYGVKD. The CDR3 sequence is CAIRQRFQETQYF. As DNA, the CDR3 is TGTGCCATCCGACAGAGATTCCAAGAGACCCAGTACTTC.

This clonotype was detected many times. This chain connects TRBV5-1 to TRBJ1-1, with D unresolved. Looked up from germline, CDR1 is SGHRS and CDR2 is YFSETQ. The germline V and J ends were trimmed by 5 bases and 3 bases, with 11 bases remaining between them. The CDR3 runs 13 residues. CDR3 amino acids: CASRGGGYTEAFF. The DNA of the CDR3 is TGCGCCAGCAGGGGAGGTGGGTACACTGAAGCTTTCTTT.

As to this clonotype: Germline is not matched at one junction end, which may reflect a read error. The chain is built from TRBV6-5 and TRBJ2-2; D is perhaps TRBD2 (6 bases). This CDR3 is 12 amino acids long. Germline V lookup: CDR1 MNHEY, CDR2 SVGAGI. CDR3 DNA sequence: TGTGCCAGCAGTTACTCGATCGGGGGGCTGTTTTTT. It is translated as CASSYSIGGLFF.